This T cell receptor (beta chain) was recorded in a study of T-cell reconstitution after alpha-beta-depleted transplantation in children. Library preparation (for TCRbeta) was performed with unique molecular identifiers. Each CDR3 protein gets one entry after TCRdb re-called the PCR reads with MiXCR. The profile covers some 390,000 distinct CDR3 sequences, with roughly 21% appearing a single time and less than 4.5% taken by the ten largest. The CDR3 is 14 amino acids. V was pared by 4 bases and J by 0 bases, with 7 bases between. Looked up from germline, CDR1 is MGHDK and CDR2 is SYGVNS. The input for sequencing was PBMCs from the stem cell graft donor, taken from the stem cell graft. This chain connects TRBV25-1 to TRBJ2-1, with no clear D. This receptor was identified in a human donor who donated a stem cell graft to a child with acute myeloid leukemia. The CDR3 here is CASSVQASYNEQFF. The DNA for the CDR3 is TGTGCCAGCAGTGTTCAAGCCTCCTACAATGAGCAGTTCTTC. Complete variable domain (other parts from reference TRBV25-1 and TRBJ2-1): EADIYQTPRYLVIGTGKKITLECSQTMGHDKMYWYQQDPGMELHLIHYSYGVNSTEKGDLSSESTVSRIRTEHFPLTLESARPSHTSQYLCASSVQASYNEQFFGPGTRLTVL.